What follows describes a single T cell receptor (beta chain). Methods used by the authors: Researchers report that nucleated cell counts were estimated from reference gene primer amplification. The protocol was immunoSEQ multiplex PCR, while the TCRdb copy is restricted to in-frame clones and leaves out a portion. The V and J calls and clone size are taken from that table; D and trimming were inferred from the DNA. The repertoire holds around 140,000 clones, with roughly 84% as singletons. In germline, CDR1 is MDHEN, CDR2 SYDVKM. V trimming: 7 bases; J trimming: 1 base; junction bases outside the gene matches: 7. The CDR3 runs 15 residues. This entry belongs to a study of blood T cell repertoires in COVID-19.

The source material was peripheral blood. The chain links TRBV28 to TRBJ1-1; 9 bases are shared with TRBD1. The source is a human donor in a cohort sampled during active COVID-19. The CDR3 reads CASIPQGARNTEAFF. The CDR3 nucleotides are TGTGCCAGCATCCCACAGGGGGCAAGGAACACTGAAGCTTTCTTT.